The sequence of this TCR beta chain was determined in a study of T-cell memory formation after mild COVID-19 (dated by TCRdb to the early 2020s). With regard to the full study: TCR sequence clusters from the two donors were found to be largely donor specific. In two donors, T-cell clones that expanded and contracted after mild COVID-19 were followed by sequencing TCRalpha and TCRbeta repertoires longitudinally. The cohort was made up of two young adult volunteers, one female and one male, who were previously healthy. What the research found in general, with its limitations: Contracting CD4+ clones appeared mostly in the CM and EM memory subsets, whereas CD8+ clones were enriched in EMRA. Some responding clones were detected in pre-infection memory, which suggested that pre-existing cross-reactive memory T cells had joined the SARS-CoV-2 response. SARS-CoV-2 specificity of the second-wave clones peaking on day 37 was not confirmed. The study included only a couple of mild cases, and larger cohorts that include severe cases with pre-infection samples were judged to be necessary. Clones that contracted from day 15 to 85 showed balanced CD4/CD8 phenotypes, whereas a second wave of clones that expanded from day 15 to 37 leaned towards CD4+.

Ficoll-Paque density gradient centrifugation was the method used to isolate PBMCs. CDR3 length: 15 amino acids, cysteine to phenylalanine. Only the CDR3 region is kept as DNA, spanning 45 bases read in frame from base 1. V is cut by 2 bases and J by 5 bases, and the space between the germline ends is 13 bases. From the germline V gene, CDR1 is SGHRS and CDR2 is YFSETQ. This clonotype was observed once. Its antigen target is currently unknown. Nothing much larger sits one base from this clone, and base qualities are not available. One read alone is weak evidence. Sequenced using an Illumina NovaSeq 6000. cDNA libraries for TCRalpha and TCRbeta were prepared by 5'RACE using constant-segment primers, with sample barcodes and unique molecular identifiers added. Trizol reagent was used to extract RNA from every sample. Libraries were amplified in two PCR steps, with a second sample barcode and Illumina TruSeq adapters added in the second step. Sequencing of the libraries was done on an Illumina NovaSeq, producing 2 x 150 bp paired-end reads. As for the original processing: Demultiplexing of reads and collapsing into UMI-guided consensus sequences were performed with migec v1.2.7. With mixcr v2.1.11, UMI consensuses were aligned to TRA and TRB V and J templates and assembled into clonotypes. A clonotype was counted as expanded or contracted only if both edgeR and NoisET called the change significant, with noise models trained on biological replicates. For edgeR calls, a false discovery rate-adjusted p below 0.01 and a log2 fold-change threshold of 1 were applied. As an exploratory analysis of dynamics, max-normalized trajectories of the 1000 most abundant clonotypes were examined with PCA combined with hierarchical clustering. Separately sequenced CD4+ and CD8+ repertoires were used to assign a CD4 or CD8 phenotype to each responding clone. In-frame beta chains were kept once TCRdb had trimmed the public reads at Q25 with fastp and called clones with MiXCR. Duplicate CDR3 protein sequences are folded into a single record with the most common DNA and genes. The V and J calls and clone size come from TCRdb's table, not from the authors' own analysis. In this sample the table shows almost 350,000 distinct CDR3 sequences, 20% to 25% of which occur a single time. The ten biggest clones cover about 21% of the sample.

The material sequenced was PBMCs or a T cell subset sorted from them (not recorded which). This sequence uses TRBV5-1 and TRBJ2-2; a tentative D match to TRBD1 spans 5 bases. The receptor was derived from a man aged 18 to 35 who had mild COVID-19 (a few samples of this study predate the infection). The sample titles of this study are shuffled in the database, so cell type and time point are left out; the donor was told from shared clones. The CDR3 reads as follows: CASSFSQGLTGELFF. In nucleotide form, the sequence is TGCGCCAGCAGCTTCTCCCAGGGATTGACCGGGGAGCTGTTTTTT. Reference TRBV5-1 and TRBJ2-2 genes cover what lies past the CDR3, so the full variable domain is KAGVTQTPRYLIKTRGQQVTLSCSPISGHRSVSWYQQTPGQGLQFLFEYFSETQRNKGNFPGRFSGRQFSNSRSEMNVSTLELGDSALYLCASSFSQGLTGELFFGEGSRLTVL.